This paragraph reports one TCR beta chain. Reverse transcribing all isolated RNA meant expressed TCRB transcripts were sequenced. Clones were sequenced by immunoSEQ multiplex PCR, and TCRdb holds only the in-frame ones, with some missing. The sample records roughly 500,000 clones, roughly 30% being singletons. The sample comes from a study of beta chain features in type 1 diabetes. Germline values: CDR1 SGHTA, CDR2 FQGNSA. The CDR3 spans 15 residues. After removal of 3 bases from V and 5 bases from J, the junction contained 3 bases not matched to a gene. The chain couples TRBV7-2 to TRBJ2-1, with 11 bases fitting TRBD2. The sequenced material came from naive CD4+ T cells from blood. The source is a man between 18 and 29 years old in good health. The CDR3 DNA sequence: TGTGCCAGCAGCTTTACTAGCGGGAGCAACAATGAGCAGTTCTTC. Translation: CASSFTSGSNNEQFF.